The rows below give T cell receptor beta chains drawn from one sample of a study of OX40 agonist ivuxolimab in advanced cancers. This table comes from immunoSEQ multiplex PCR, and its TCRdb copy is limited to in-frame clones, with some not included. The sample has under 90,000 clones; around 83% are singletons. The source material was CD4+ or CD8+ T cells sorted from blood, sampled in a trial of the OX40 agonist ivuxolimab. Every receptor here comes from an adult with an advanced solid tumor such as melanoma, head and neck, liver or kidney cancer. The conserved cysteine and the conserved F or W are not part of the CDR3 here. Each record gives: V gene, J gene, CDR3 protein.

TRBV6-1	TRBJ1-2	ASSENWTGDYGYT
TRBV30	TRBJ2-7	AWGGQSHPYEQY
TRBV5-1	TRBJ2-3	ASSLAGGGTDTQY
TRBV9	TRBJ1-1	ASSLLGGITEAF
TRBV2	TRBJ1-5	AGGIYSNQPQH
TRBV7-2	TRBJ2-7	ASSSGRGPYEQY
TRBV28	TRBJ2-3	ASSLGVDTQY
TRBV15	TRBJ2-1	ATSRGLADQLYNEQF
TRBV7-2	TRBJ2-1	ASSSRTSGGPEQF
TRBV21-1	TRBJ2-3	ASSTRGTQY
TRBV18	TRBJ1-3	ASSPRTGGSRNTIY
TRBV5-1	TRBJ2-5	ASSGGQATQETQY
TRBV19	TRBJ2-7	ASSIALLSYEQY
TRBV27	TRBJ2-1	ASSFSGRAADHAYNEQF
TRBV25-1	TRBJ1-4	ASSRTGGNEKLF
TRBV5-4	TRBJ2-2	ASSLEGDSGVELF
TRBV4-2	TRBJ1-1	ASSQGALMNTEAF
TRBV18	TRBJ1-1	ASSLGQLENTEAF
TRBV28	TRBJ2-6	ASRGRGHSGANVLT
TRBV5-1	TRBJ2-5	ASSFGQGPRETQY
TRBV5-1	TRBJ2-1	ASSFNGKNEQF
TRBV7-8	TRBJ1-1	ASSLGGSLGAEAF
TRBV29-1	TRBJ2-2	SVGRGRTGELF
TRBV13	TRBJ1-2	ASSLGRSGGYT
TRBV2	TRBJ2-5	ASRRQGRGQETQY
TRBV9	TRBJ2-2	ASSVRRAGNTGELF
TRBV15	TRBJ2-3	ATSRGGGVTDTQY
TRBV7-8	TRBJ1-5	ASSLDARRLFGSNQPQH
TRBV9	TRBJ2-5	ASSVAEETQY
TRBV29-1	TRBJ2-3	SLQASLDADTQY
TRBV28	TRBJ2-3	ASSSRTGGLTDTQY
TRBV7-6	TRBJ2-3	ASSLRGTGVTDTQY
TRBV7-2	TRBJ2-5	ASSYGFQETQY
TRBV4-1	TRBJ2-7	ASSQLGREQY
TRBV4-1	TRBJ1-2	ASNNFIRGSNYGYT
TRBV4-2	TRBJ2-3	AGSPRSTDTQY
TRBV5-1	TRBJ2-7	ASSGVAGGPYEQY
TRBV5-1	TRBJ2-2	ASSKPSGGPTGELF
TRBV4-2	TRBJ1-6	ASSQDPAGSYNSPLH
TRBV19	TRBJ2-6	ASSIGGPQSSGANVLT